These T cell receptor beta chains were read from a single sample in a study of blood T cell repertoires in COVID-19. The protocol was immunoSEQ multiplex PCR, while the TCRdb copy is restricted to in-frame clones and leaves out a portion. The table includes about 220,000 clones, about four fifths detected once. Sequencing used PBMCs or T cells enriched from blood (not recorded which). The receptor set was obtained from a woman between 40 and 50 years old who had been exposed to COVID-19. CDR3s include the opening cysteine and the closing phenylalanine or tryptophan. Each record gives: D gene, J gene, V gene, CDR3 protein. A D gene is named only where the DNA matches it firmly.

>-|TRBJ2-7|TRBV7-2
CASSSTTGSYEQYF
>TRBD2|TRBJ2-3|TRBV18
CASSPPATSGITDTQYF
>-|TRBJ2-2|TRBV4-3
CASSQDWPSGDTGELFF
>-|TRBJ2-1|TRBV12-3/TRBV12-4
CASGGGNEQFF
>-|TRBJ2-2|TRBV7-2
CASSLTGNTGELFF
>-|TRBJ1-1|TRBV12-3/TRBV12-4
CASSFAVNTEAFF
>-|TRBJ1-5|TRBV7-2
CASSQGGNQPQHF
>TRBD1|TRBJ1-2|TRBV6-1
CASREGGQGFDYGYTF
>TRBD1|TRBJ1-1|TRBV9
CASSGGQGAGTEAFF
>TRBD2|TRBJ2-1|TRBV11-2
CASSLDQSGGLYNEQFF
>-|TRBJ1-2|TRBV27
CASLVRGGKNYGYTF
>-|TRBJ2-1|TRBV11-2
CASTLSGGSDEQFF
>-|TRBJ2-7|TRBV23-1
CASSPVVSYEQYF
>-|TRBJ1-4|TRBV4-1
CASSQARSTNEKLFF
>TRBD1|TRBJ2-7|TRBV19
CASSIRTGSYEQYF
>TRBD1|TRBJ2-2|TRBV7-9
CASSPTTDRDTGELFF
>TRBD1|TRBJ1-2|TRBV5-1
CASSLSDRVYGYTF
>-|TRBJ1-4|TRBV5-8
CASIRQIRDEKLFF
>-|TRBJ1-5|TRBV6-6
CASSPVSGALSFNQPQHF
>-|TRBJ1-2|TRBV18
CASSLDGNYGYTF
>-|TRBJ2-1|TRBV5-1
CASSYTTSSYNEQFF
>-|TRBJ1-6|TRBV11-2
CASSLGVGAMSPLHF
>-|TRBJ1-5|TRBV2
CASRVTNQPQHF
>-|TRBJ2-7|TRBV19
CASSIGQGNEQYF
>-|TRBJ2-6|TRBV11-2
CASTPGVPGANVLTF
>-|TRBJ2-1|TRBV24-1
CATSDFGPGRRQFF
>TRBD1|TRBJ1-3|TRBV18
CASTTGTSGNTIYF
>TRBD1|TRBJ2-1|TRBV11-2
CASSRQGAYNEQFF
>-|TRBJ1-2|TRBV5-1
CASSGNRLPNYGYTF
>-|TRBJ1-1|TRBV18
CASSPSNRVTNTEAFF
>TRBD1|TRBJ1-2|TRBV7-2
CASSLKIGGRGLRGYTF
>TRBD1|TRBJ1-5|TRBV5-8
CASSSGQVRNQPQHF
>-|TRBJ1-1|TRBV30
CAWNLREVLNTEAFF
>TRBD1|TRBJ2-7|TRBV5-5
CASSLDRGIFYEQYF
>-|TRBJ1-2|TRBV14
CASSQGTGMGYGYTF
>-|TRBJ2-3|TRBV5-1
CASSLEARQSDTQYF
>TRBD1|TRBJ1-2|TRBV27
CASSLSGRGHYGYTF
>TRBD1|TRBJ1-2|TRBV12-3/TRBV12-4
CASSFRTGYGYTF
>TRBD1|TRBJ2-2|TRBV27
CASSRTGGTGELFF
>-|TRBJ2-7|TRBV6-5
CASSYGELSGEQYF
>-|TRBJ2-7|TRBV19
CASSIGASGVSRYEQYF
>-|TRBJ1-1|TRBV2
CASRVQGTEAFF
>TRBD1|TRBJ2-3|TRBV12-5
CASAPDRVFTDTQYF
>-|TRBJ1-1|TRBV4-1
CASSHSNTEAFF
>-|TRBJ1-1|TRBV7-2
CASSFGLYTEAFF
>TRBD1|TRBJ2-7|TRBV6-5
CASSPTDRPSYEQYF
>-|TRBJ2-7|TRBV7-6
CASSLGDTSYEQYF
>-|TRBJ1-1|TRBV7-9
CASSYPRRSNEAFF